This T cell receptor (beta chain) was profiled in a study of blood T cells in healthy people across ages. The study's findings and limits: Age advanced and TCR beta diversity per million T cells fell, roughly linearly.

Only a few counts were recorded for this clonotype. Antigen unknown. Using a J-beta primer mix together with a sample-barcoded 5' primer, a second PCR was run for roughly 6 to 12 cycles. Each TCR beta cDNA got a 12-nucleotide random molecular identifier. TCRdb passed the 5' RACE reads through MiXCR, listing each CDR3 protein once. The sample lists about 730,000 distinct CDR3 sequences; roughly 43% were seen once. Germline V gene sequence: CDR1 ENHRY, CDR2 SYGVKD. V gave up 4 bases and J gave up 5 bases, with 13 bases separating them. The CDR3 totals 14 residues. The material sequenced was blood. The receptor was isolated from a woman in her fifties or sixties in good health. The V gene is TRBV10-3, the J gene TRBJ2-3; D is tentatively TRBD1 or TRBD2 (5 bases each). The CDR3 sequence: CAISGIRDGDTQYF. CDR3 in DNA: TGTGCCATCAGTGGAATCCGGGACGGAGATACGCAGTATTTT.